This TCR beta chain was captured in a study of control samples from healthy donors and cancer patients. Profiling relied on immunoSEQ multiplex PCR, and the TCRdb table lists in-frame clones only, not all of them. The table includes over 75,000 clones, around 80% detected once. J was trimmed by 0 bases and V by 4 bases; bases with no gene match: 5. The germline V gene encodes CDR1 MNHEY and CDR2 SVGAGI. The CDR3 extends over 16 amino acids. The rearrangement uses TRBV6-5 and TRBJ2-4, with 8 positions matching TRBD1. This TCR came from a man between 60 and 75 years old in good health. Sequences were obtained from blood. The CDR3 loop is CASSLQGAVAKNIQYF. In nucleotides, the CDR3 is TGTGCCAGCAGTTTGCAGGGGGCCGTAGCCAAAAACATTCAGTACTTC.